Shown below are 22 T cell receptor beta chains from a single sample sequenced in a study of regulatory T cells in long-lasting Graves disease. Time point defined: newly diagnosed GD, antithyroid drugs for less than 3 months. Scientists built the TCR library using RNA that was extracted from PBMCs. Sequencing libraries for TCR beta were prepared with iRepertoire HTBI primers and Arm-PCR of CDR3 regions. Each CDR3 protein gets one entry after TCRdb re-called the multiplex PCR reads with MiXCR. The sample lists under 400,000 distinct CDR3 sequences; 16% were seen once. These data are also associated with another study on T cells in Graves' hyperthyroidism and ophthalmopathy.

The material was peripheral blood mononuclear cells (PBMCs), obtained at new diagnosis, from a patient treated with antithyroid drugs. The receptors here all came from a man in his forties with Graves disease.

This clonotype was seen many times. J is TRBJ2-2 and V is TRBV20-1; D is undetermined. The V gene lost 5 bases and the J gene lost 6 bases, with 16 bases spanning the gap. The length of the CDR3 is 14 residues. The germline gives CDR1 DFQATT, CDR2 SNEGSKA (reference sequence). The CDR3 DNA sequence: TGCAGTGCTGGGCGGCCCGGGTTAGCCGGGGAGCTGTTTTTT. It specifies CSAGRPGLAGELFF.

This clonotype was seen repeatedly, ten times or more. The CDR3 loop reads CASSSSLGAYEQYF. Written as DNA, the CDR3 is TGTGCCAGCAGCTCCTCTTTAGGGGCTTACGAGCAGTACTTC. The chain carries TRBV2 and TRBJ2-7; the D gene is possibly TRBD1 (5 bases). Per germline, CDR1 SNHLY and CDR2 FYNNEI. The CDR3 contains 14 residues. Trimming removed 6 bases at V and 4 bases at J, with 16 bases between.

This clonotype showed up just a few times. In nucleotides, the CDR3 is TGTGCCACCAGTGATTGGAACAGGGGGGAAACCGGGGAGCTGTTTTTT. The encoded protein is CATSDWNRGETGELFF. This chain links TRBV24-1 with TRBJ2-2; 8 bases are a match to TRBD1. CDR3 length: 16 amino acids. Germline trimming cut 2 bases from V and 5 bases from J; bases unmatched to any gene: 6. From germline, CDR1 is KGHDR and CDR2 SFDVKD.

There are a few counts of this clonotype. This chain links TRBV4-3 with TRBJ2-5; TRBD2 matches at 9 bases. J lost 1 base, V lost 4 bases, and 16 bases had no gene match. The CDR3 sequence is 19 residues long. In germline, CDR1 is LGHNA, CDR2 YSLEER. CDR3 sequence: CASSRNPVGAGGFQETQYF. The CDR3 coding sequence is TGCGCCAGCAGCCGGAATCCCGTAGGGGCGGGGGGGTTCCAAGAGACCCAGTACTTC.

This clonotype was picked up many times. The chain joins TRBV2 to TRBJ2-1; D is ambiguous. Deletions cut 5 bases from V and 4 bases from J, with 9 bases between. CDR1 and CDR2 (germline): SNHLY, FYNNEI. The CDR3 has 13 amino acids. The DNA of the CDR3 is TGTGCCAGCAGTAGGTCCGCGTACAATGAGCAGTTCTTC. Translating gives CASSRSAYNEQFF.

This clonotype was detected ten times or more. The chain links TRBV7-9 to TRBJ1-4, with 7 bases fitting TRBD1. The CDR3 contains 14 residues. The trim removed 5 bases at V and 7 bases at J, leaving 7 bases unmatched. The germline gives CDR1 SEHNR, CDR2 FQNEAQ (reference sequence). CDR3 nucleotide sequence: TGTGCCAGCAGCGCACAGGGGCCCGGTGAAAAACTGTTTTTT. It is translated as CASSAQGPGEKLFF.

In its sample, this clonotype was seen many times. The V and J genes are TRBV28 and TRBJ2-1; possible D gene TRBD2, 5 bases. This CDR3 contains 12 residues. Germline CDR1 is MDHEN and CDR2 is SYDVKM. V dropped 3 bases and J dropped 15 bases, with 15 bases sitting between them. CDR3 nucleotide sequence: TGTGCCAGCAGTTTTATGCGGGCGGTCTGGTTCTTC. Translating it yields CASSFMRAVWFF.

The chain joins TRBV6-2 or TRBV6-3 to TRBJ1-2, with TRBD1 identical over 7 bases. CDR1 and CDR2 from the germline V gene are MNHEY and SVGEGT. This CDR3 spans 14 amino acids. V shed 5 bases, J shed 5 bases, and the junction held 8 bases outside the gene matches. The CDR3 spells CASSPDTGEYGYTF. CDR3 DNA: TGTGCCAGCAGTCCCGATACAGGGGAATATGGCTACACCTTC.

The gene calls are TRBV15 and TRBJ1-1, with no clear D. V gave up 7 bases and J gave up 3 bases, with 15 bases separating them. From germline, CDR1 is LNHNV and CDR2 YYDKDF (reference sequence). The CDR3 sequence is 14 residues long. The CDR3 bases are TGTGCCACCAATAACATTAGGGCTGACACTGAAGCTTTCTTT. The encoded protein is CATNNIRADTEAFF.

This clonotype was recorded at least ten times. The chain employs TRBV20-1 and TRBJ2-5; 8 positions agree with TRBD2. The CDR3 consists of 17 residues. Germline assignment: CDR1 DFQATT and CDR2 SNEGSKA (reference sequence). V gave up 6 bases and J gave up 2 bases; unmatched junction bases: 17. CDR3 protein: CSASPGTRWGRQETQYF. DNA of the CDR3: TGCAGTGCCTCCCCCGGGACTAGATGGGGTAGGCAAGAGACCCAGTACTTC.

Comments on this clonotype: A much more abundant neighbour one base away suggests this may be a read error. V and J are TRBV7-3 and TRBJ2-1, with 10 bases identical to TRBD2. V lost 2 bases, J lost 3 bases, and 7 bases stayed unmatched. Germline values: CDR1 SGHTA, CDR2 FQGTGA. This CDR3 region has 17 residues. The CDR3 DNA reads TGTGCCAGCAGCTTAGCCCCAGCGGGGGGGATCTACAATGAGCAGTTCTTC. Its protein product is CASSLAPAGGIYNEQFF.

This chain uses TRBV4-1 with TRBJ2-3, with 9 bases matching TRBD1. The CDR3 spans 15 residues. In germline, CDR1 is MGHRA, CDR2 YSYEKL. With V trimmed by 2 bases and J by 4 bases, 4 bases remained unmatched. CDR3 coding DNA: TGCGCCAGCAGCCAACCGGACAGGGGAGCAGATACGCAGTATTTT. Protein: CASSQPDRGADTQYF.

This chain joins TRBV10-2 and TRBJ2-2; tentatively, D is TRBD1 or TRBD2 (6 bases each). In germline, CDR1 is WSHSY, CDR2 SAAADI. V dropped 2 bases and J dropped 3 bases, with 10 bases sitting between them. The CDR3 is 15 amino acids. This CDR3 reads CASSETRGHTGELFF. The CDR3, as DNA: TGCGCCAGCAGTGAGACCCGGGGGCACACCGGGGAGCTGTTTTTT.

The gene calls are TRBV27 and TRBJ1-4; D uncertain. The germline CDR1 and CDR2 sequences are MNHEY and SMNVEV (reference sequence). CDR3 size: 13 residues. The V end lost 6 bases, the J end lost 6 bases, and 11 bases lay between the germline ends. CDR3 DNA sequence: TGTGCCAGCAGGTCCCTCTCGTATGAAAAACTGTTTTTT. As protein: CASRSLSYEKLFF.

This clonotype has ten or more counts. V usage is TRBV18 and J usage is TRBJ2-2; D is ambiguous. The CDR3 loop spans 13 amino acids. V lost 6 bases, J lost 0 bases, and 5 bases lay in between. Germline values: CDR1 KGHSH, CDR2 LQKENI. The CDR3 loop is CASSRSNTGELFF. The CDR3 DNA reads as TGTGCCAGCTCGCGTTCGAACACCGGGGAGCTGTTTTTT.

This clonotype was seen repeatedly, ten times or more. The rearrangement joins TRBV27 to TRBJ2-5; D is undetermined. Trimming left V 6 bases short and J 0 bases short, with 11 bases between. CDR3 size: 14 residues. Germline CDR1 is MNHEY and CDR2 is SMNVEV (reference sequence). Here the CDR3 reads CASRTSRNQETQYF. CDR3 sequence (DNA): TGTGCCAGCAGAACCTCCCGGAACCAAGAGACCCAGTACTTC.

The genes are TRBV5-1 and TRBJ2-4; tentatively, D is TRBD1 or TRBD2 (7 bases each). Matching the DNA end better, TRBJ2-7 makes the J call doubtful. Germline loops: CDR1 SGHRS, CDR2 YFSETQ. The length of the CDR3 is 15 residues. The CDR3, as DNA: TGCGCCAGCAGCTTGGATGGGGGCAGGGGGGGCGAGCAGTACTTC. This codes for CASSLDGGRGGEQYF.

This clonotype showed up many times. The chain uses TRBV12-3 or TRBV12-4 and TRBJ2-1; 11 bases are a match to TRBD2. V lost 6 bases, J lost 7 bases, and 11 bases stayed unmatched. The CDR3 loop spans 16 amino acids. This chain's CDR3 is CASSLYSGGALNEQFF. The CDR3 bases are TGTGCCAGCAGCCTCTATAGCGGGGGGGCCTTGAATGAGCAGTTCTTC.

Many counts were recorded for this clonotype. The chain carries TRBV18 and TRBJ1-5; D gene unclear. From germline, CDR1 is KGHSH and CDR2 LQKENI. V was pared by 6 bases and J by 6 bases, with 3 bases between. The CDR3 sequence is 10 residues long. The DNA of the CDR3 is TGTGCCAGCTCGGGTCAGCCCCAGCATTTT. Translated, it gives CASSGQPQHF.

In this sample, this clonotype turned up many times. CDR3 in DNA: TGTGCCAGCACCTTTGACAGTCTCTCCTACGAGCAGTACTTC. Encoded protein: CASTFDSLSYEQYF. The chain has TRBV6-1 and TRBJ2-7, with a possible D match to TRBD1 (5 bases). The ends were cut back, 7 bases at V and 0 bases at J, with 13 bases in the middle. CDR1 and CDR2 (germline): MNHNS, SASEGT. This CDR3 is 14 amino acids long.

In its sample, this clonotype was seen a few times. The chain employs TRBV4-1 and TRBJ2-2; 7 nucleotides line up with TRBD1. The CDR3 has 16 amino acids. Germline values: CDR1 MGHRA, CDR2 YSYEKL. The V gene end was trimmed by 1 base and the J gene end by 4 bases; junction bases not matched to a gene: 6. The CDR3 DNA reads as TGCGCCAGCAGCCAAGTCCCGACAGGGATCACCGGGGAGCTGTTTTTT. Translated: CASSQVPTGITGELFF.

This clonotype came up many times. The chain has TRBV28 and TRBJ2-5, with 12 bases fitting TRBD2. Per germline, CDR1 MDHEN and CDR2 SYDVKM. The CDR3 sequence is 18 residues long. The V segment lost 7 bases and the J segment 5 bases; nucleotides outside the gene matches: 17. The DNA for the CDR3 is TGTGCCAGCACCCCAGGGATGCTAGCGGGGGGGCAGGCGGAGACCCAGTACTTC. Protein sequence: CASTPGMLAGGQAETQYF.